This TCR beta chain was captured in a study of cytomegalovirus exposure and HLA in healthy donors. There are a few counts of this clone. The germline V gene encodes CDR1 MRHNA and CDR2 SNTAGT. J gave up 3 bases and V 4 bases, and 1 base lay outside the gene matches. This CDR3 contains 15 residues. Primers: 60 Vbeta forward and 13 Jbeta reverse. Clones were sequenced by immunoSEQ multiplex PCR, and TCRdb holds only the in-frame ones, with some missing. The sample shows approximately 180,000 clones, under 80% of them seen only once. The V gene is TRBV6-4, the J gene TRBJ2-1; TRBD2 agrees at 12 bases. The TCR sequence derives from a woman between 45 and 65 years old in good health and CMV-seropositive. The material sequenced was PBMCs. DNA for the CDR3: TGTGCCAGCAGTGGACTAGCGGGGGACTACAATGAGCAGTTCTTC. It translates to CASSGLAGDYNEQFF.